This TCR beta chain emerged from a study of T cell repertoires in cytomegalovirus infection (dated by TCRdb to between 2019 and 2020). Study-level background: Donor HLA type was relevant to the analysis, as public TCR beta signatures indicated carriage of CMV infection together with the matching HLA type. The study at large found these results: In both this cohort and an independent cohort of 300 to 450 donors, the cumulative frequency of public TCR beta family members distinguished carriers of CMV infection plus the relevant HLA type. The ex vivo response was dominated by HLA-C-restricted CMV-specific TCR beta clonotypes, and the single most frequent clonotype in two of eight donors was supplied by these HLA-C-restricted clonotypes.

TCRdb names Illumina HiSeq 1500 as the instrument used. TCRdb passed the public sequencing reads through fastp at Q25 and MiXCR, retaining productive beta sequences. Identical CDR3 protein sequences are pooled into one entry, listed with their most common genes and DNA. The sample table records under 250,000 distinct CDR3 sequences; approximately 6.7% of these occur just once. Jointly, the top ten make up around 6.5% of the sample. This clonotype was observed at least ten times. Its antigen remains unidentified. No much larger clonotype is one base removed from it; base qualities were not supplied. The source is a human donor in good health (CMV status not recorded). Some clones in this sample may be carry-over from other donors' samples. What was sequenced was PBMCs.

Here is the DNA: TGCAGTGCAGCAAGCGGGGGTCAGGCCGGGGAGCTGTTTTTT. Its translation reads: CSAASGGQAGELFF. The rearranged segments are TRBV20-1 and TRBJ2-2, and TRBD2 aligns with 8 junction nucleotides. V ends up 6 bases short and J 6 bases short, with an unmatched junction base count of 9. CDR1 and CDR2, per the germline V gene (reference sequence), are DFQATT and SNEGSKA. The CDR3 has 14 amino acids, counting the end cysteine and phenylalanine. CDR3 DNA is the only sequence kept; it has 42 bases, read in frame from the first base.